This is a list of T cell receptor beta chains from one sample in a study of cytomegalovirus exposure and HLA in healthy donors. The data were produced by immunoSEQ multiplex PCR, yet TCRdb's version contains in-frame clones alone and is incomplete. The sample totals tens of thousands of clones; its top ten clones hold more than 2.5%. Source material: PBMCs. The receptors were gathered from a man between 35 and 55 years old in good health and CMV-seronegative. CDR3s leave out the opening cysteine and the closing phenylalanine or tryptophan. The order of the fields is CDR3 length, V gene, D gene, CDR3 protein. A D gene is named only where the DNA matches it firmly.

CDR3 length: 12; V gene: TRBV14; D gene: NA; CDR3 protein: ASSQPGAKVPQY
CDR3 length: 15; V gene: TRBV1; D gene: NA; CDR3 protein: TSSQGSRGLLTDTQY
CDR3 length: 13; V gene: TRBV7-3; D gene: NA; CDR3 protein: ASTLTGTPQETQY
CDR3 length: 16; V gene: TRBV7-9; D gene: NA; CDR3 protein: ASSPSTGEPIAKNIQY
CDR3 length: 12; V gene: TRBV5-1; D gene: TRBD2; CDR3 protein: ASSLWGGSYEQY
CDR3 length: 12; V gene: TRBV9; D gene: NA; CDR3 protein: ASGVSRGQETQY
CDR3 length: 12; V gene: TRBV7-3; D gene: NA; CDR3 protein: ASSQNQNTGELF
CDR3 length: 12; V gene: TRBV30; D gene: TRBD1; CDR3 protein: AQTAQGDTDTQY
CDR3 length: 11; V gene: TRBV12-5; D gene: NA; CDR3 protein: ASGLIAAGEQY
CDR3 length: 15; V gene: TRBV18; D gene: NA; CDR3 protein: ASSLQGQPSGANVLT
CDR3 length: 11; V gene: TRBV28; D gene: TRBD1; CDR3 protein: ATLDRVSYEQY
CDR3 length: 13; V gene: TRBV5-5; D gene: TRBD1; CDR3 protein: ASSPTGGSNYGYT
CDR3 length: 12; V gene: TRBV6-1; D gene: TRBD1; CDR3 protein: ASSAWTGDEKLF
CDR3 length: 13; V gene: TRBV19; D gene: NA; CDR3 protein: ASSTTATNTGELF
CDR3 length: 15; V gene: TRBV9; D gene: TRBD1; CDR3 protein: ASSVRQGFGGTDTQY
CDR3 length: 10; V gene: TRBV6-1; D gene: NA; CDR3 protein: ASSKGIYGYT
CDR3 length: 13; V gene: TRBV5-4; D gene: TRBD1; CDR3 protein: ASSPRAGGVETQY
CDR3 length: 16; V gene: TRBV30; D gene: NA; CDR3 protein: AWSKAGWATYSNQPQH
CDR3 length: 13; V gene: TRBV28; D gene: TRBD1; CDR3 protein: ASSKRQGGNTEAF
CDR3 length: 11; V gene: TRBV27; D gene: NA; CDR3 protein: ASSLSGYTEAF
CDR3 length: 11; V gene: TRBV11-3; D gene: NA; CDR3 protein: ASSPQAWNEQF
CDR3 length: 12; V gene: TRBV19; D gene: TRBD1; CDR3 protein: ASSTRDREGEQY
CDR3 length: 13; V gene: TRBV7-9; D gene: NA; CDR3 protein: ASSLEGAVNEKLF
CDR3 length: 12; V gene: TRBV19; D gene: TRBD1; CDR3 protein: ASSIGWDSNGYT
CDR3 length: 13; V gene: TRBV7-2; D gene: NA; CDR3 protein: ASRFAGGLQETQY
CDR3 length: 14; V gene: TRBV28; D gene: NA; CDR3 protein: ASSPQMGPLYNEQF
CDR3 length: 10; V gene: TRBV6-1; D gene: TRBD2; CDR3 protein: ASTPRGVEQF
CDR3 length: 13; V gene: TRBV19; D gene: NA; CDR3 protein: ASSLQGDRDQPQH
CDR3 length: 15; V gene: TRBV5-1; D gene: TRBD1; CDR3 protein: ASSLGQGSGTNEKLF
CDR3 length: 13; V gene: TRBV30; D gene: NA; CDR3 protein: AWNGRGASATEAF
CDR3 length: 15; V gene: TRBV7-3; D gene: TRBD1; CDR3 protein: ASSSWGTGNHTDTQY